Each of the 5 T cell receptor beta chains below was sequenced from the same sample in a study of Tregs in tolerant kidney transplant recipients. Some clones are missing from TCRdb's copy, which holds only in-frame ones; the method was immunoSEQ multiplex PCR. The repertoire includes about 94,000 clones, 90% to 95% of them detected once, and 0.46% sits in the top ten. The sequences come from CD4+ T cells from blood, collected before the transplant. These receptors were collected from a human donor who received a combined kidney and bone marrow transplant.

The J gene is TRBJ1-3, the V gene TRBV4-3, with unresolved D. CDR3 length: 13 residues. The germline V gene encodes CDR1 LGHNA and CDR2 YSLEER. Between the trimmed V and J ends, which lost 5 bases and 6 bases, there was a span of 11 bases. The CDR3: CASSGRETNTIYF. The CDR3 DNA follows: TGCGCCAGCAGCGGGCGGGAAACAAACACCATATATTTT.

The V gene is TRBV5-1, the J gene TRBJ2-2, with TRBD1 as a possible D gene (5 bases). Germline lookup yields CDR1 SGHRS and CDR2 YFSETQ. This CDR3 spans 17 amino acids. V was trimmed by 3 bases and J by 5 bases, leaving 20 bases between them. The CDR3 spells CASSSRPRQSGTGELFF. CDR3 DNA sequence: TGCGCCAGCAGCTCGAGACCCCGACAGTCCGGGACCGGGGAGCTGTTTTTT.

This chain connects TRBV7-2 to TRBJ1-1; a weak D match, TRBD1 (5 bases). The CDR3 is made up of 16 amino acids. Germline CDR1 SGHTA, CDR2 FQGNSA. The V end lost 5 bases, the J end lost 0 bases, and 16 bases lay between the germline ends. The chain's CDR3 is CASSRARAGMNTEAFF. CDR3 nucleotide sequence: TGTGCCAGCAGCCGCGCCAGGGCAGGGATGAACACTGAAGCTTTCTTT.

A word on this clone: Germline is not matched at one junction end, which may reflect a read error. The chain carries TRBV6-6 and TRBJ2-5; either TRBD1 or TRBD2 may supply D (5 bases each). This CDR3 has 13 amino acids. CDR1 and CDR2 (germline): MNHNY, SVGAGI (reference sequence). The CDR3 bases are TGTGCCAACAGTTACAGGCGGGTAGAGACCCAGTACTTC. Translated: CANSYRRVETQYF.

The table lists this clone with a count of one. This sequence joins TRBV5-4 and TRBJ1-3, with a weak D call TRBD1 (6 bases). The CDR3 extends over 15 amino acids. From germline, CDR1 is SGHNT and CDR2 YYREEE (reference sequence). Trimming pared 2 bases from V and 0 bases from J, leaving 9 bases between. CDR3 amino acids: CASSLRGSSGNTIYF. In nucleotides, the CDR3 is TGTGCCAGCAGCTTAAGGGGGAGCTCTGGAAACACCATATATTTT. The variable domain in full, with the rest retrieved from reference TRBV5-4 and TRBJ1-3, is ETGVTQSPTHLIKTRGQQVTLRCSSQSGHNTVSWYQQALGQGPQFIFQYYREEENGRGNFPPRFSGLQFPNYSSELNVNALELDDSALYLCASSLRGSSGNTIYFGEGSWLTVV.